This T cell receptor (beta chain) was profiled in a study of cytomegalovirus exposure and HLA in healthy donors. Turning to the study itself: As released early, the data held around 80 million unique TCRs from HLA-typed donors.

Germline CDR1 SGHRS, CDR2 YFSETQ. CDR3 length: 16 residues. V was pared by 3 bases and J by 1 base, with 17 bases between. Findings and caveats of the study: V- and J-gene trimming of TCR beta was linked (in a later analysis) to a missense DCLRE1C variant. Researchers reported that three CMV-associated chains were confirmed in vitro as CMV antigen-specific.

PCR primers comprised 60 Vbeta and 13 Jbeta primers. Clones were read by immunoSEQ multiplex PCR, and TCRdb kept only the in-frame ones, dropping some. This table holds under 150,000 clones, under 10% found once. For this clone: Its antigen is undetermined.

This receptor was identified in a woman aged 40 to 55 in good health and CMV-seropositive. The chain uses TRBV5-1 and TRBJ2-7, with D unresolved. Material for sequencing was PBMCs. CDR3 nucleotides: TGCGCCAGCAGCTCCTCTTCAGGTGTCGCGTCCTACGAGCAGTACTTC. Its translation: CASSSSSGVASYEQYF.